This TCR beta chain stems from a study of technical replicates of blood from several donors. Libraries were prepared by immunoSEQ multiplex PCR; TCRdb keeps only in-frame clonotypes and omits some of them. Here the sample spans under 95,000 clones, 90% to 95% being singletons. The CDR3 runs 14 residues. V shed 10 bases and J 4 bases; nucleotides not matched to a gene: 8. The germline V gene has CDR1 SNHLY and CDR2 FYNNEI. Sequencing used T cells isolated from PBMCs. This sequence was found in a human donor in good health. V usage is TRBV2 and J usage is TRBJ2-1, with TRBD1 identical over 9 bases. This CDR3 reads CAIKLGTGYNEQFF. Written as DNA, the CDR3 is TGTGCCATCAAGTTGGGGACAGGGTACAATGAGCAGTTCTTC.